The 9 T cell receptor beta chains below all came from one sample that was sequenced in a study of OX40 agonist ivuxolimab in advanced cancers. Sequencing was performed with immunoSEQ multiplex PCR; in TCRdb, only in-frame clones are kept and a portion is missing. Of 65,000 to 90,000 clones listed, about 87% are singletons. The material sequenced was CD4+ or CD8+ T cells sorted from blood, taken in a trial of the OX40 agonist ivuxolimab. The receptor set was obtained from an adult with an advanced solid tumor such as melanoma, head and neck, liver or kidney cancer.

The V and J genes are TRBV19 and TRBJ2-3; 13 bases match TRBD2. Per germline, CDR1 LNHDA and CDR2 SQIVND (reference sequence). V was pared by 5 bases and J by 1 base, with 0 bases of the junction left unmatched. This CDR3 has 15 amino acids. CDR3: CASSGLAGGTDTQYF. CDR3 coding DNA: TGTGCCAGTAGTGGACTAGCGGGAGGCACAGATACGCAGTATTTT.

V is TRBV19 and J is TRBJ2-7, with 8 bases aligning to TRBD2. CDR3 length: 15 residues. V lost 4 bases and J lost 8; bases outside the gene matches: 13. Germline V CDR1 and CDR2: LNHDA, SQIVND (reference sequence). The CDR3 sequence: CASSTGLAGPYKQYF. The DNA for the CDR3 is TGTGCCAGTAGTACCGGGCTAGCGGGCCCTTACAAGCAGTACTTC.

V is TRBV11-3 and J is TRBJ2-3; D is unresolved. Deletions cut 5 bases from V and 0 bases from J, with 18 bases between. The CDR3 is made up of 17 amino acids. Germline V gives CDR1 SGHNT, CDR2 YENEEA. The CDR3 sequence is CASSPLSGGFSTDTQYF. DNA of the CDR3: TGTGCCAGCAGCCCCCTTTCTGGCGGCTTTAGCACAGATACGCAGTATTTT.

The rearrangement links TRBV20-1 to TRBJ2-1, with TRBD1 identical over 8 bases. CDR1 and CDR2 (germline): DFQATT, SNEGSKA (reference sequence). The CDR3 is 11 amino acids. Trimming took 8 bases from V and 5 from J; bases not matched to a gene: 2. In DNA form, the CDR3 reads TGCAGTTCGGACAGGGACAATGAGCAGTTCTTC. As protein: CSSDRDNEQFF.

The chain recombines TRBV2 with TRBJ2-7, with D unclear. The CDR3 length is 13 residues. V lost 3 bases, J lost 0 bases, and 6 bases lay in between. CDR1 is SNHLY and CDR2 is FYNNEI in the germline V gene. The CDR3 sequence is CASSDRSSYEQYF. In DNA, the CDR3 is TGTGCCAGCAGTGACCGGAGCTCCTACGAGCAGTACTTC.

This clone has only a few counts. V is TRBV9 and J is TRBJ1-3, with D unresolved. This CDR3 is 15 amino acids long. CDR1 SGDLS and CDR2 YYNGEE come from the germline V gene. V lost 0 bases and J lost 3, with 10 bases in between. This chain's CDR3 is CASSVGPALGNTIYF. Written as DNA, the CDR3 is TGTGCCAGCAGCGTAGGTCCGGCACTTGGAAACACCATATATTTT.

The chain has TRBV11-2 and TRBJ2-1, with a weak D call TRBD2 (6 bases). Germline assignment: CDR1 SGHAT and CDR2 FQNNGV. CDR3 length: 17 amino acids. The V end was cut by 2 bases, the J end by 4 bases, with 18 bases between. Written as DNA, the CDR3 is TGTGCCAGCAGCTTAAGATTCCCTAGCGCCGGGTACAATGAGCAGTTCTTC. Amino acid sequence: CASSLRFPSAGYNEQFF.

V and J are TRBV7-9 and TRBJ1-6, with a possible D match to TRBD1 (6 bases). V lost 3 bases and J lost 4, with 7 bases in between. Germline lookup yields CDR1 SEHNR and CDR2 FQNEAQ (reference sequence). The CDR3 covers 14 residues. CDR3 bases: TGTGCCAGCAGCTTGGGGACATATAATTCACCCCTCCACTTT. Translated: CASSLGTYNSPLHF. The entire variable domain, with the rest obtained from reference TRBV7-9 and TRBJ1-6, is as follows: DTGVSQNPRHKITKRGQNVTFRCDPISEHNRLYWYRQTLGQGPEFLTYFQNEAQLEKSRLLSDRFSAERPKGSFSTLEIQRTEQGDSAMYLCASSLGTYNSPLHFGNGTRLTVT.

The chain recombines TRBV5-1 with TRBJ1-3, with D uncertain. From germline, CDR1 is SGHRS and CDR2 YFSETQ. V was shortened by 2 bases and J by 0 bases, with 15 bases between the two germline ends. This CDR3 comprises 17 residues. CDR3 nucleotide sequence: TGCGCCAGCAGCTTCTCTTTGCGTAGCAACTCTGGAAACACCATATATTTT. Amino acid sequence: CASSFSLRSNSGNTIYF.